This T cell receptor (beta chain) was retrieved from a study of graft-versus-host responses after intestinal transplantation. Turning to the study itself: Anti-thymocyte globulin served as induction for all recipients, who then took tacrolimus and steroids for three to four years. Study-wide results and limits: GvH clones occurred in recipient marrow; some first appeared in ileum or blood. Graft-donor T cell macrochimerism coincided with high graft-versus-host to host-versus-graft clonal ratios in allografts.

TCRdb's copy holds only in-frame clones and misses some; the assay was immunoSEQ multiplex PCR. In the table there are over 100,000 clones, about 95% of which are singletons. About this clone itself: Its target is not known.

The receptor was isolated from a human donor who received an intestinal transplant. Here the sequenced sample was unstimulated CD8+ T cells sorted from spleen or lymph node cells, taken before intestinal transplant.

In DNA, the CDR3 is TGTGCCAGCAGTTCGCCCTATCCGACAGGATCCTACGAGCAGTACTTC. Its protein is CASSSPYPTGSYEQYF. V and J are TRBV28 and TRBJ2-7; TRBD1 is a possible D gene (6 bases). The CDR3 is 16 residues long. CDR1 is MDHEN, CDR2 SYDVKM, per germline. V gave up 4 bases and J gave up 1 base, with 17 bases separating them.